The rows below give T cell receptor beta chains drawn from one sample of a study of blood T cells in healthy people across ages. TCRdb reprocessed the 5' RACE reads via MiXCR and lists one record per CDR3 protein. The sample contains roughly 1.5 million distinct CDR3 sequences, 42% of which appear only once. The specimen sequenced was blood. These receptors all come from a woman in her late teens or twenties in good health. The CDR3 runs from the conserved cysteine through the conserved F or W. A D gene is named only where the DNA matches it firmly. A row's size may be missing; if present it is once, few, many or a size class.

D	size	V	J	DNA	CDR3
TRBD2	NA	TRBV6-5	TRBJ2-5	TGTGCCAGCAGTTACTCGAATGCGGGAGTGGAGACCCAGTACTTC	CASSYSNAGVETQYF
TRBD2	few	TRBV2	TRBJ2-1	TGTGCCAGCAGTGAAATAGCGGGTACCTACAATGAGCAGTTCTTC	CASSEIAGTYNEQFF
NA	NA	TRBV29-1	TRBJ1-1	TGCAGCGTTGGAGGGGTGCTACGTACTGAAGCTTTCTTT	CSVGGVLRTEAFF
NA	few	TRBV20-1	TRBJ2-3	TGCAGTGCTCCAACTAGACCCCTGCTGAATACGCAGTATTTT	CSAPTRPLLNTQYF
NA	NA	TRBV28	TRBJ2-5	TGTGCCAGCAGTTTATATAACACTTTGCAAGAGACCCAGTACTTC	CASSLYNTLQETQYF
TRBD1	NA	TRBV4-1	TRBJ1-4	TGCGCCAGCAGCCAAGCGACAGGGGGTTTTGAAAAACTGTTTTTT	CASSQATGGFEKLFF
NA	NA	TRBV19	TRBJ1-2	TGTGCCAGTAGTTTGTTGACAGCGCCCAATGGCTACACCTTC	CASSLLTAPNGYTF
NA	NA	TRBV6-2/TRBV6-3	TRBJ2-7	TGTGCCAGCAGTTACTTAGTGGGAGCGAATGAGCAGTACTTC	CASSYLVGANEQYF
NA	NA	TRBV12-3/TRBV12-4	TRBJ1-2	TGTGCCAGCAGTTACGTGGGGCTTGGCTACACCTTC	CASSYVGLGYTF
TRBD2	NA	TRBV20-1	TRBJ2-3	TGCAGTGCTAGCGCTAGCGGGAGAATAGATACGCAGTATTTT	CSASASGRIDTQYF
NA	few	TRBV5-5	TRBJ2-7	TGTGCCAGCAGCTCTGACCGGACAGCACATCACTACGAGCAGTACTTC	CASSSDRTAHHYEQYF
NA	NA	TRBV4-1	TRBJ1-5	TGCGCCAGCAGCCAAGTTACGAATCAGCCCCAGCATTTT	CASSQVTNQPQHF
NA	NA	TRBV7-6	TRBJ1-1	TGTGCCAGCAGCTTAAAAGCACGGTCTAACACTGAAGCTTTCTTT	CASSLKARSNTEAFF
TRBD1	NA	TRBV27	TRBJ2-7	TGTGCCAGCAGTTTATTCACGACAGGGGTCTACGAGCAGTACTTC	CASSLFTTGVYEQYF
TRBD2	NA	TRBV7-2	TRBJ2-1	TGTGCCAGCAGCAAGGGTGGCGGGGGGGGATGGAGTGAGCAGTTCTTC	CASSKGGGGGWSEQFF
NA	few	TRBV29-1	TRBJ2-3	TGCAGCGTTGAAGGTGGGGGATGGCGGGAACAAGATACGCAGTATTTT	CSVEGGGWREQDTQYF
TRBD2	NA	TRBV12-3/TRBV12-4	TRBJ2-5	TGTGCCAGCAGTTTTGGACTAGTTGGACAGTACTTC	CASSFGLVGQYF
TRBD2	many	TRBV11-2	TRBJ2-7	TGTGCCAGCAGTTGGACTAGCGGGAGCTACGAGCAGTACTTC	CASSWTSGSYEQYF
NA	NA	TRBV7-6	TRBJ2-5	TGTGCCAGCAGCTTAGGTCGGGTCCCTGAGACCCAGTACTTC	CASSLGRVPETQYF
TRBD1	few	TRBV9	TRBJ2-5	TGTGCCAGCAGCCCTGGGGCGACAGGGGGAGAGACCCAGTACTTC	CASSPGATGGETQYF
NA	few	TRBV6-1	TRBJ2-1	TGTGCCAGCAGTGAATCACGCTTCTCCCTCAATGAGCAGTTCTTC	CASSESRFSLNEQFF
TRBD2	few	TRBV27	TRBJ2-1	TGTGCCAGCAGTCATGGGGTAGCGGGGTCCTACAATGAGCAGTTCTTC	CASSHGVAGSYNEQFF
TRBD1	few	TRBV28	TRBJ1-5	TGTGCCAGCAGTAACTCAGGGGGGAGCCAGCCCCAGCATTTT	CASSNSGGSQPQHF
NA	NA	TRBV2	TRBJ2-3	TGTGCCACGGGCTGCGGGGTTGGGGAGGTACAGTATTTT	CATGCGVGEVQYF
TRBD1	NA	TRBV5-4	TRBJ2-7	TGTGCCAGCAGCATGGGGACAGGGTCATCCTGCGAGCAGTACTTC	CASSMGTGSSCEQYF
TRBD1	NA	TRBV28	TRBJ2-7	TGTGCCAGCAGATTACAGGGGGCTAACCTCTACGAGCAGTACTTC	CASRLQGANLYEQYF
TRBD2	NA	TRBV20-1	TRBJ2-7	TGCAGTGCTACCCGGGAGGGAGAGTACTACGAGCAGTACTTC	CSATREGEYYEQYF
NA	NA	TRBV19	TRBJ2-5	TGTGCCAGTAGTATAGCCGGCGGGGTCCCCCAGCAGTACTTC	CASSIAGGVPQQYF
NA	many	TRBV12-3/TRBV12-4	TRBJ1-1	TGTGCCAGCAGTTTAGTCGGCTCTGAAGCTTTCTTT	CASSLVGSEAFF
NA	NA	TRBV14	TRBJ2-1	TGTGCCAGCCAGGGACAAATTTACAATGAGCAGTTCTTC	CASQGQIYNEQFF
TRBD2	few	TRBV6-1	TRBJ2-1	TGTGCCAGCAGTGAAGGCTACCGGGGGGAGGGGATCTATGAGCAGTTCTTC	CASSEGYRGEGIYEQFF
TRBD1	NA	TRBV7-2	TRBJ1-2	TGTGCCAGCAGCTTAAGAGGGGGCAGCTATGGCTACACCTTC	CASSLRGGSYGYTF
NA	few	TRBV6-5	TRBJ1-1	TGTGCCAGCAGTTACTCGGGGTCCGGGAGGAACACTGAAGCTTTCTTT	CASSYSGSGRNTEAFF
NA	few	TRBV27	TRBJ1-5	TGTGCCAGCAGTTTCGAGTCCAATCAGCCCCAGCATTTT	CASSFESNQPQHF
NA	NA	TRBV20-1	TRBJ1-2	TGCGGTGCTAGGTTTCCACACCTAGGGTACTATGGCTACACCTTC	CGARFPHLGYYGYTF
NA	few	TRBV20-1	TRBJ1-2	TGCAGTGCTAGAGATTTTGGGGGGCGCAATTCCGGCTACACCTTC	CSARDFGGRNSGYTF
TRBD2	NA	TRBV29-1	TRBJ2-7	TGCAGCGTTGAAGAGGCGGGAGGGCCTCGCGAGCAGTACTTC	CSVEEAGGPREQYF
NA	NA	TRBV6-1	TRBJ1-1	TGTGCCAGCAGTGAAGCCCCCCGAGGGAGGAACACTGAAGCTTTCTTT	CASSEAPRGRNTEAFF
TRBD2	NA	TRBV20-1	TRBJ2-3	TGCAGTGCTAGGCCGGGACTAGCGGGGGGCGCACGCACAGATACGCAGTATTTT	CSARPGLAGGARTDTQYF
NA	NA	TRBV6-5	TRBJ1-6	TGTGCCAGCAGTTACTCGATCTCCCCGGGGAATTCACCCCCCCACTTT	CASSYSISPGNSPPHF
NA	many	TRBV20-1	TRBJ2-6	TGCAGTGCTGGCCGAGGCTCTGGGGCCAACGTCCTGACTTTC	CSAGRGSGANVLTF
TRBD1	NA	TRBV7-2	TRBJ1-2	TGTGCCAGCAGCTTAGGGGGAGGACAGGGCCTCTATGGCTACACCTTC	CASSLGGGQGLYGYTF
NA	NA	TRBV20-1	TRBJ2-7	TGCAGTGCTGCCGACGGGACGGGAGAGCAGTACTTC	CSAADGTGEQYF
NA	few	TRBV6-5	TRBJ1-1	TGTGCCAGCAGTACACAGGTTAACACTGAAGCTTTCTTT	CASSTQVNTEAFF
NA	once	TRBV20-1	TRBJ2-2	TGCAGTGCTAGGGCATGGGGGACCGGGGAGCTGTTTTTT	CSARAWGTGELFF
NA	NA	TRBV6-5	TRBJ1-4	TGTGCCAGCAGTTACAAACCTAGGGATGAAAAACTGTTTTTT	CASSYKPRDEKLFF
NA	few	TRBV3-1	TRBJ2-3	TGTGCCAGCAGCCGCAGCGAGGGGTGGGGAAGCACAGATACGCAGTATTTT	CASSRSEGWGSTDTQYF
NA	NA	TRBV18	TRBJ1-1	TGTGCCAGCTCACCAAGTGTCAGTCTTGAAGTCACTGAAGCTTTCTTT	CASSPSVSLEVTEAFF